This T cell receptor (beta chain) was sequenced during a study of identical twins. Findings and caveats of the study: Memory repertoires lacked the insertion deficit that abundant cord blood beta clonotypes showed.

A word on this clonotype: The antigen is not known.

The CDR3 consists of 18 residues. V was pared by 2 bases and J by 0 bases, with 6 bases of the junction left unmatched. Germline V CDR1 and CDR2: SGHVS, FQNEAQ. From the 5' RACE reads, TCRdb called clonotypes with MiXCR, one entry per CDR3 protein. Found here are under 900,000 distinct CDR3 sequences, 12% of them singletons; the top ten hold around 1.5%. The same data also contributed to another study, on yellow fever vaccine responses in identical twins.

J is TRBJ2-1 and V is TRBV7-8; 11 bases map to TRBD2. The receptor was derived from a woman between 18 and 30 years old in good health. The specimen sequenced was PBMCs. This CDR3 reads CASSLRRTSGSSYNEQFF. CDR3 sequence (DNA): TGTGCCAGCAGCTTAAGACGTACTAGCGGGAGCTCCTACAATGAGCAGTTCTTC. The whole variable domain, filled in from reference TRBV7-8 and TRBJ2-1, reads GAGVSQSPRYKVAKRGQDVALRCDPISGHVSLFWYQQALGQGPEFLTYFQNEAQLDKSGLPSDRFFAERPEGSVSTLKIQRTQQEDSAVYLCASSLRRTSGSSYNEQFFGPGTRLTVL.